This note documents a single T cell receptor beta chain sequence. These data originate in a study of graft-versus-host responses after intestinal transplantation. About the research overall: Recipients had multivisceral, liver-intestinal, or isolated intestinal transplants.

This table comes from immunoSEQ multiplex PCR, and its TCRdb copy is limited to in-frame clones, with some not included. The sample consists of more than 20,000 clones, almost 95% of them appearing once. The CDR3 spans 16 residues. V lost 5 bases to trimming and J lost 10 bases; unmatched junction nucleotides: 16. CDR1 and CDR2 (germline): LNHNV, YYDKDF (reference sequence). The starting material was PBMCs, obtained 262 days after intestinal transplant. The sequence was collected from a human patient who received an intestinal transplant, so some T cells may come from the graft donor. V usage is TRBV15 and J usage is TRBJ2-3; 9 bases line up with TRBD2. The CDR3: CATSHQAGSGSEAQYF. The CDR3 bases are TGTGCCACCAGCCATCAGGCGGGTAGCGGGAGCGAAGCGCAGTATTTT.